Following are 3 T cell receptor beta chains from one sample sequenced in a study of blood T cell repertoires in COVID-19. Generated by immunoSEQ multiplex PCR, the TCRdb table keeps only in-frame clones and is missing some. The sample lists about 210,000 clones, about nine tenths occurring once. The sequenced sample consisted of PBMCs or T cells enriched from blood (not recorded which). The receptors here all came from a young man in a cohort exposed to, infected with or recovered from COVID-19 (not recorded which).

This clone appeared a single time. The V gene is TRBV5-1, the J gene TRBJ2-7, with 13 positions matching TRBD2. This CDR3 spans 17 amino acids. Unmatched junction bases numbered 11, after V lost 8 bases and J lost 0 bases. Germline loops: CDR1 SGHRS, CDR2 YFSETQ. The CDR3 DNA follows: TGCGCCAGTAAACTAGGGACTAGCGGGGTTAGCTCCTACGAGCAGTACTTC. Its translation: CASKLGTSGVSSYEQYF.

This clone showed up just a few times. This chain joins TRBV29-1 and TRBJ1-1, with TRBD1 matching 8 bases. The V segment lost 7 bases and the J segment 5 bases; nucleotides outside the gene matches: 6. The CDR3 has 12 residues. Germline lookup yields CDR1 SQVTM and CDR2 ANQGSEA. CDR3 sequence: CSEQGAGTEAFF. CDR3 sequence (DNA): TGCAGCGAGCAGGGGGCTGGGACTGAAGCTTTCTTT. Drawing the rest from reference TRBV29-1 and TRBJ1-1, the complete variable domain is SAVISQKPSRDICQRGTSLTIQCQVDSQVTMMFWYRQQPGQSLTLIATANQGSEATYESGFVIDKFPISRPNLTFSTLTVSNMSPEDSSIYLCSEQGAGTEAFFGQGTRLTVV.

V usage is TRBV27 and J usage is TRBJ2-7, with D perhaps TRBD1 (5 bases). Trimming stripped 5 bases from V and 1 base from J, with 21 bases between. Germline V gives CDR1 MNHEY, CDR2 SMNVEV (reference sequence). This CDR3 region has 17 residues. The CDR3 reads CASSVQYRSKNSYEQYF. In DNA form, the CDR3 reads TGTGCCAGCAGTGTACAGTACAGGTCAAAAAATTCCTACGAGCAGTACTTC.